This entry lists 26 T cell receptor beta chains sequenced from one sample in a study of blood T cell repertoires in COVID-19. Some clones are missing from TCRdb's copy, which holds only in-frame ones; the method was immunoSEQ multiplex PCR. The table records more than 150,000 clones, around 87% of them present only once. Material: peripheral blood. These receptors originate from a man aged 50 or older with acute or convalescent COVID-19.

The chain uses TRBV7-8 and TRBJ1-4, with 8 nucleotides matching TRBD1. CDR1 SGHVS and CDR2 FQNEAQ come from the germline V gene. The CDR3 length is 15 residues. J was trimmed by 8 bases and V by 5 bases; bases with no gene match: 10. As DNA, the CDR3 is TGTGCCAGCAGCCTCCGACAGGGGTGGGAAGAAAAACTGTTTTTT. Translating it yields CASSLRQGWEEKLFF.

The table lists this clone with a count of one. J is TRBJ2-5 and V is TRBV3-1 (or the pseudogene TRBV3-2); TRBD2 agrees at 7 bases. The V segment lost 5 bases and the J segment 2 bases; nucleotides outside the gene matches: 20. The CDR3 sequence is 19 residues long. Per germline, CDR1 LGHDT and CDR2 YNNKEL (reference sequence). CDR3 DNA sequence: TGTGCCAGCAGCAAGTCAGAGGACTTATTTCGGGAGGAACAAGAGACCCAGTACTTC. Protein sequence: CASSKSEDLFREEQETQYF.

This clone was detected a few times. This chain links TRBV10-3 with TRBJ2-2, with a tentative D call TRBD2 (5 bases). Trimming removed 10 bases at V and 5 bases at J, with 5 bases between. Looked up from germline, CDR1 is ENHRY and CDR2 is SYGVKD. The CDR3 consists of 10 residues. The DNA of the CDR3 is TGTGCCACGGGGACCGGGGAGCTGTTTTTT. Translated: CATGTGELFF.

The gene calls are TRBV4-2 and TRBJ2-4; 12 bases agree with TRBD2. The length of the CDR3 is 19 residues. The germline V gene has CDR1 LGHNA and CDR2 YNFKEQ. V shed 4 bases, J shed 3 bases, and the junction held 13 bases outside the gene matches. CDR3 sequence reads: CASSPRGLAGTIDKNIQYF. The CDR3 nucleotides are TGTGCCAGCAGCCCCAGAGGACTAGCGGGAACCATCGACAAAAACATTCAGTACTTC.

The rearrangement joins TRBV2 to TRBJ1-1; D is undetermined. The CDR3 consists of 12 residues. Germline V lookup: CDR1 SNHLY, CDR2 FYNNEI. V lost 7 bases and J lost 3, with 9 bases in between. The CDR3 sequence: CASNKRDTEAFF. The CDR3 DNA reads as TGTGCCAGCAATAAGAGGGACACTGAAGCTTTCTTT.

J is TRBJ1-1 and V is TRBV27, with D possibly TRBD1 on 5 matching bases. Germline V gene sequence: CDR1 MNHEY, CDR2 SMNVEV (reference sequence). Between the trimmed V and J ends, which lost 1 base and 1 base, there was a span of 10 bases. This CDR3 contains 15 residues. The CDR3 DNA follows: TGTGCCAGCAGTTTATGGGCAGGGCGGAACACTGAAGCTTTCTTT. It yields the protein CASSLWAGRNTEAFF.

The chain carries TRBV10-1 and TRBJ1-6, with TRBD1 matching 8 bases. With 9 bases clipped from V and 8 bases from J, the junction kept 9 bases outside the gene matches. The germline CDR1 and CDR2 sequences are WNHNN and SYGVQD (reference sequence). The CDR3 extends over 14 amino acids. The CDR3 region has the DNA TGCGCCAGATGGGACGGGACAGGTCATTCACCCCTCCACTTT. Residues: CARWDGTGHSPLHF.

This chain uses TRBV6-2 or TRBV6-3 with TRBJ1-1; 7 bases match TRBD1. The CDR3 is 15 residues long. Per the germline V gene, CDR1 is MNHEY and CDR2 is SVGEGT. The V gene end was trimmed by 2 bases and the J gene end by 5 bases; junction bases not matched to a gene: 8. This CDR3 is CASSYAGYRGTEAFF. CDR3 DNA: TGTGCCAGCAGTTACGCCGGATACAGGGGAACTGAAGCTTTCTTT.

The gene calls are TRBV5-5 and TRBJ2-1; TRBD2 matches at 11 bases. The junction had 10 bases not matched to a gene; V was cut back by 4 bases and J by 4 bases. In germline, CDR1 is SGHKS, CDR2 YYEKEE (reference sequence). CDR3 length: 17 residues. The CDR3 DNA sequence: TGTGCCAGCAGCCGCCTCCCCGGGACTAGCGGTTACAATGAGCAGTTCTTC. Encoded protein: CASSRLPGTSGYNEQFF.

The chain is built from TRBV5-4 and TRBJ2-7; TRBD2 matches at 10 bases. Germline CDR1 reads SGHNT; CDR2 reads YYREEE (reference sequence). The CDR3 has 17 residues. V lost 0 bases, J lost 2 bases, and 8 bases stayed unmatched. DNA of the CDR3: TGTGCCAGCAGCTTGGGCGGTAGGCTAGCGGGGGCCTACGAGCAGTACTTC. It encodes CASSLGGRLAGAYEQYF.

The V and J genes are TRBV4-1 and TRBJ1-5; no clear D. Germline V gene lookup returns CDR1 MGHRA and CDR2 YSYEKL. Deletions cut 1 base from V and 7 bases from J, with 11 bases between. CDR3 length: 14 amino acids. CDR3 in amino acids: CASSQVGSGQPQHF. In DNA, the CDR3 is TGCGCCAGCAGCCAAGTTGGCAGTGGCCAGCCCCAGCATTTT.

This chain connects TRBV9 to TRBJ2-1; the match to TRBD2 covers 13 bases. J lost 2 bases, V lost 4 bases, and 3 bases had no gene match. CDR1 SGDLS and CDR2 YYNGEE come from the germline V gene. The length of the CDR3 is 16 residues. The CDR3 here is CASSTTSGRAYNEQFF. The CDR3 DNA is TGTGCCAGCAGCACAACTAGCGGGAGGGCCTACAATGAGCAGTTCTTC.

The J gene is TRBJ2-7, the V gene TRBV6-1; D is uncertain. Trimming took off 0 bases at V and 6 bases at J, with 6 bases between the two ends. The CDR3 has 12 residues. CDR1 and CDR2 (germline): MNHNS, SASEGT. The CDR3 DNA sequence: TGTGCCAGCAGTGAAGCGCGGAGCGAGCAGTACGTC. Its protein product is CASSEARSEQYV.

The chain couples TRBV7-9 to TRBJ2-1, with D possibly TRBD1 on 6 matching bases. Germline CDR1 and CDR2: SEHNR and FQNEAQ (reference sequence). Trimming pared 5 bases from V and 0 bases from J, leaving 11 bases between. This CDR3 spans 15 amino acids. Written as DNA, the CDR3 is TGTGCCAGCAGCCCGACGACAGGCTCCTACAATGAGCAGTTCTTC. Translated, it gives CASSPTTGSYNEQFF.

V usage is TRBV27 and J usage is TRBJ1-1; 7 bases line up with TRBD1. Germline V lookup: CDR1 MNHEY, CDR2 SMNVEV (reference sequence). V lost 3 bases and J lost 4; bases outside the gene matches: 8. The CDR3 is 15 residues long. The CDR3 DNA sequence: TGTGCCAGCAGTTTCGCAGGGGGGTTGCGCACTGAAGCTTTCTTT. Protein sequence: CASSFAGGLRTEAFF.

This clone was recorded a few times. V gene TRBV7-3 combines with J gene TRBJ2-1; tentative D call: TRBD1 (6 bases). Deletions cut 4 bases from V and 1 base from J, with 14 bases between. CDR1 and CDR2 from the germline V gene are SGHTA and FQGTGA. The length of the CDR3 is 16 residues. As DNA, the CDR3 is TGTGCCAGCAGCTCCCAATCACAGGGTTCCTACAATGAGCAGTTCTTC. Translating gives CASSSQSQGSYNEQFF.

The CDR3 loop reads CASSSPTSGGARETQYF. The DNA of the CDR3 is TGTGCCAGCAGTTCCCCGACTAGCGGGGGGGCCAGGGAGACCCAGTACTTC. V usage is TRBV27 and J usage is TRBJ2-5; 14 bases agree with TRBD2. With 4 bases clipped from V and 5 bases from J, the junction kept 9 bases outside the gene matches. Germline-derived CDR1 and CDR2 are MNHEY and SMNVEV (reference sequence). The CDR3 is 17 amino acids.

The chain combines TRBV20-1 with TRBJ1-2; tentatively, D is TRBD1 (5 bases). The CDR3 runs 16 residues. Germline CDR1 reads DFQATT; CDR2 reads SNEGSKA (reference sequence). V lost 3 bases, J lost 0 bases, and 17 bases lay in between. The CDR3 bases are TGCAGTGCTAGTGGAGTAGGCAGGGAAGCTAACTATGGCTACACCTTC. Amino acids: CSASGVGREANYGYTF.

In DNA, the CDR3 is TGTGCCAGCAGTTACCAGCAGGGAGGCTATGGCTACACCTTC. Its protein product is CASSYQQGGYGYTF. The rearrangement uses TRBV6-6 and TRBJ1-2; possibly TRBD1 for D (5 bases). The CDR3 consists of 14 residues. Germline V gene lookup returns CDR1 MNHNY and CDR2 SVGAGI (reference sequence). The ends were cut back, 2 bases at V and 4 bases at J, with 11 bases in the middle.

The genes are TRBV7-9 and TRBJ2-5; D is perhaps TRBD1 (6 bases). Germline values: CDR1 SEHNR, CDR2 FQNEAQ (reference sequence). The V and J ends lost 1 base and 5 bases respectively, with 17 bases between them. The CDR3 consists of 16 residues. CDR3 coding DNA: TGTGCCAGCAGCTTAGTCTTTGGGCAGGGGCAGGAGACCCAGTACTTC. It translates to CASSLVFGQGQETQYF. Full variable domain (remainder filled in from reference TRBV7-9 and TRBJ2-5): DTGVSQNPRHKITKRGQNVTFRCDPISEHNRLYWYRQTLGQGPEFLTYFQNEAQLEKSRLLSDRFSAERPKGSFSTLEIQRTEQGDSAMYLCASSLVFGQGQETQYFGPGTRLLVL.

The chain links TRBV7-9 to TRBJ1-2; D is perhaps TRBD1 (5 bases). The length of the CDR3 is 13 residues. Trimming shortened V by 2 bases and J by 3 bases, and 7 bases separated the two germline ends. Looked up from germline, CDR1 is SEHNR and CDR2 is FQNEAQ (reference sequence). The CDR3 is CASSLQGYYGYTF. As DNA, the CDR3 is TGTGCCAGCAGCTTACAGGGCTACTATGGCTACACCTTC.

The chain uses TRBV19 and TRBJ1-1, with a possible D match to TRBD1 (6 bases). Per the germline V gene, CDR1 is LNHDA and CDR2 is SQIVND (reference sequence). V was trimmed by 3 bases and J by 4 bases, leaving 12 bases between them. The CDR3 spans 14 residues. The CDR3 DNA reads as TGTGCCAGTAGTATCCCGGGGGGCGGCACTGAAGCTTTCTTT. Its translation is CASSIPGGGTEAFF.

The J gene is TRBJ2-3, the V gene TRBV5-1, with D possibly matching TRBD2 (6 bases). In germline, CDR1 is SGHRS, CDR2 YFSETQ. This CDR3 comprises 14 residues. The ends were cut back, 4 bases at V and 4 bases at J, with 13 bases in the middle. In DNA form, the CDR3 reads TGCGCCAGCAGCCCTGGAGGGAGGCCAGATACGCAGTATTTT. Encoded protein: CASSPGGRPDTQYF. Full variable domain (remainder filled in from reference TRBV5-1 and TRBJ2-3): KAGVTQTPRYLIKTRGQQVTLSCSPISGHRSVSWYQQTPGQGLQFLFEYFSETQRNKGNFPGRFSGRQFSNSRSEMNVSTLELGDSALYLCASSPGGRPDTQYFGPGTRLTVL.

The chain links TRBV27 to TRBJ1-2, with 7 positions matching TRBD1. V trimming: 2 bases; J trimming: 5 bases; junction bases outside the gene matches: 2. The CDR3 is 13 residues long. The V gene's germline CDR1 is MNHEY and CDR2 SMNVEV (reference sequence). CDR3 amino acids: CASSLTGEYGYTF. CDR3 in DNA: TGTGCCAGCAGTTTAACAGGGGAATATGGCTACACCTTC.

This clone occurred a few times. The chain carries TRBV24-1 and TRBJ1-1, with TRBD1 matching 11 bases. Trimming took 3 bases from V and 1 from J; bases not matched to a gene: 9. CDR1 is KGHDR and CDR2 is SFDVKD in the germline V gene. The CDR3 loop spans 18 amino acids. The CDR3 here is CATSDRPTGTGGNTEAFF. The DNA for the CDR3 is TGTGCCACCAGTGATCGCCCGACCGGGACAGGGGGGAACACTGAAGCTTTCTTT.

The chain combines TRBV7-3 with TRBJ2-3; tentatively, D is TRBD2 (5 bases). CDR1 is SGHTA and CDR2 is FQGTGA in the germline V gene. The CDR3 runs to 16 residues. V lost 0 bases and J 0 bases, leaving 10 bases between the germline ends. CDR3 nucleotides: TGTGCCAGCAGCTTAACTAGCGCCGCTAGCACAGATACGCAGTATTTT. The encoded protein is CASSLTSAASTDTQYF. Full variable domain (remainder filled in from reference TRBV7-3 and TRBJ2-3): GAGVSQTPSNKVTEKGKYVELRCDPISGHTALYWYRQSLGQGPEFLIYFQGTGAADDSGLPNDRFFAVRPEGSVSTLKIQRTERGDSAVYLCASSLTSAASTDTQYFGPGTRLTVL.